Below, 13 T cell receptor beta chains from the same sample are listed, as sequenced in a study of blood T cell repertoires in COVID-19. Only in-frame clones appear in the TCRdb table, and some are missing; sequencing was by immunoSEQ multiplex PCR. Counted here are roughly 200,000 clones, 70% to 85% occurring once; the ten biggest clones make up more than 4%. Sequenced material: PBMCs or T cells enriched from blood (not recorded which). Receptor source: a woman aged 55 to 70 with acute COVID-19.

The chain links TRBV4-3 to TRBJ2-1; 8 bases align to TRBD2. CDR1 LGHNA and CDR2 YSLEER come from the germline V gene. The CDR3 has 15 residues. The V and J ends lost 8 bases and 4 bases, in that order; junction bases with no gene match: 10. CDR3 nucleotides: TGCGCCAGCCGGCGGGGGGCGAACCTGTACAATGAGCAGTTCTTC. Its protein is CASRRGANLYNEQFF.

V gene TRBV5-1 combines with J gene TRBJ2-2; no clear D gene. The CDR3 sequence is 15 residues long. CDR1 is SGHRS and CDR2 is YFSETQ in the germline V gene. Trimming left V 2 bases short and J 1 base short, with 9 bases between. Written as DNA, the CDR3 is TGCGCCAGCAGCTTAACTCCTAAGAACACCGGGGAGCTGTTTTTT. Its protein is CASSLTPKNTGELFF.

The chain carries TRBV3-1 (or the pseudogene TRBV3-2) and TRBJ2-7; possibly TRBD1 for D (5 bases). Germline lookup yields CDR1 LGHDT and CDR2 YNNKEL (reference sequence). Deletions cut 3 bases from V and 3 bases from J, with 12 bases between. The CDR3 contains 14 residues. The CDR3 DNA follows: TGTGCCAGCAGCCATGAGGTACAGGACTACGAGCAGTACGTC. This codes for CASSHEVQDYEQYV.

J is TRBJ2-7 and V is TRBV7-2; 7 bases align to TRBD2. CDR1 is SGHTA and CDR2 is FQGNSA in the germline V gene. V was clipped by 1 base and J by 2 bases; unmatched bases: 5. There are 15 residues in the CDR3. DNA of the CDR3: TGTGCCAGCAGCTTAGGGTGGGCGGGGGCCTACGAGCAGTACTTC. It yields the protein CASSLGWAGAYEQYF.

The genes are TRBV7-9 and TRBJ2-7; 7 nucleotides match TRBD1. Losses at the gene ends were 2 bases for V and 13 bases for J; bases not matched to a gene: 17. The germline V gene has CDR1 SEHNR and CDR2 FQNEAQ (reference sequence). CDR3 size: 15 residues. CDR3 sequence (DNA): TGTGCCAGCAGCTTAAAAGCGACAGGGCACTCGGTGTGCTACTTC. This codes for CASSLKATGHSVCYF.

The chain's CDR3 is CSVSPTVTYGYTF. As DNA, the CDR3 is TGCAGCGTTTCTCCGACAGTCACCTATGGCTACACCTTC. This rearrangement joins TRBV29-1 to TRBJ1-2; a possible D gene is TRBD1 (5 bases). V shed 5 bases and J shed 4 bases, with 14 bases lying between them. CDR1 SQVTM and CDR2 ANQGSEA come from the germline V gene. CDR3 length: 13 amino acids.

The chain uses TRBV7-2 and TRBJ2-2, with TRBD1 matching 9 bases. Germline assignment: CDR1 SGHTA and CDR2 FQGNSA. The ends lost 5 bases at V and 6 bases at J; junction bases unmatched: 13. The CDR3 consists of 17 residues. Here the CDR3 reads CASSLGPGQGRAGELFF. The CDR3 DNA reads TGTGCCAGCAGCCTAGGACCGGGACAGGGTAGGGCCGGGGAGCTGTTTTTT.

The chain's CDR3 is CASTHTGGNTGELFF. The CDR3 coding sequence is TGTGCCAGTACTCACACAGGGGGCAACACCGGGGAGCTGTTTTTT. This chain connects TRBV19 to TRBJ2-2, with 9 positions matching TRBD1. The V and J ends lost 7 bases and 2 bases, in that order; junction bases with no gene match: 5. This CDR3 spans 15 amino acids. Per germline, CDR1 LNHDA and CDR2 SQIVND (reference sequence).

The chain carries TRBV27 and TRBJ1-6; D possibly corresponds to TRBD1 (5 bases). The V end was cut by 5 bases, the J end by 6 bases, with 14 bases between. CDR1 MNHEY and CDR2 SMNVEV come from the germline V gene (reference sequence). The CDR3 has 15 amino acids. The CDR3 region is CASSLTQGGNSPLHF. The CDR3 coding sequence is TGTGCCAGCAGTCTTACCCAGGGTGGTAATTCACCCCTCCACTTT.

V gene TRBV25-1 combines with J gene TRBJ1-2; a possible D gene is TRBD1 (6 bases). V was pared by 8 bases and J by 0 bases, with 13 bases between. This CDR3 has 14 residues. The V gene's germline CDR1 is MGHDK and CDR2 SYGVNS. CDR3 nucleotides: TGTGCCAGCCAACCCACAGGGACTAACTATGGCTACACCTTC. It translates to CASQPTGTNYGYTF.

The sample holds one count of this clone. This chain connects TRBV11-2 to TRBJ1-3, with D possibly TRBD1 on 5 matching bases. The CDR3 length is 14 residues. The V gene lost 7 bases and the J gene lost 1 base, with 11 bases spanning the gap. Germline lookup yields CDR1 SGHAT and CDR2 FQNNGV. The CDR3 here is CASTYGGSGNTIYF. CDR3 nucleotide sequence: TGTGCCAGCACCTACGGGGGTTCTGGAAACACCATATATTTT.

The chain recombines TRBV3-1 (or the pseudogene TRBV3-2) with TRBJ2-1; no clear D. V lost 4 bases and J 8 bases, leaving 12 bases between the germline ends. Germline values: CDR1 LGHDT, CDR2 YNNKEL (reference sequence). The CDR3 contains 13 residues. The CDR3 sequence: CASSPRGGYEQFF. In nucleotides, the CDR3 is TGTGCCAGCAGCCCCCGCGGTGGCTATGAGCAGTTCTTC.

The sample holds one count of this clone. This sequence joins TRBV5-4 and TRBJ2-3; the match to TRBD2 covers 7 bases. Germline lookup yields CDR1 SGHNT and CDR2 YYREEE (reference sequence). J gave up 2 bases and V 0 bases, and 9 bases lay outside the gene matches. This CDR3 spans 17 amino acids. This CDR3 is CASSLGFSGPATDTQYF. The CDR3 nucleotides are TGTGCCAGCAGCTTGGGCTTTAGCGGGCCGGCCACAGATACGCAGTATTTT.